Detailed here is one T cell receptor beta chain. This clonotype was seen at least ten times. The antigen this receptor binds is unknown. No much larger clone is present one base from it, and per-base qualities are unavailable. The data were taken from a study of early T cells in non-severe SARS-CoV-2 infection (dated by TCRdb to 2020 to 2022). Background on the whole study: Bulk RNA from unsorted whole blood was used for TCR sequencing, so alpha and beta chains could not be paired. The full study reports these points: VDJdb matching was skewed toward anti-spike CD8 responses, so virus-specific expansions were likely underestimated and private and CD4 specificities were missed.

Receptors were amplified or captured by 5' RACE. TCRdb records NextSeq 500 as the sequencer. In the TCR library protocol, unique molecular identifiers were attached to individual cDNA molecules to correct for PCR bias and sequencing error. Both TCR alpha and beta chains were sequenced, and tight co-correlation was observed between alpha and beta sequence abundances in each sample. The study's own analysis went as follows. V gene, J gene and CDR3 annotation of TCR sequences was performed with Decombinator V4. Expanded TCRs were defined as changing significantly between any two time points under a Poisson model with p below 0.0001. TCR abundances were normalised to the total number of TCRs sequenced in each sample and reported as counts per million. TRAV1-2 paired with TRAJ12, TRAJ20 or TRAJ33 defined MAIT TCRs, while TRAV10 paired with TRAJ18 defined iNKT TCRs. VDJdb, accessed 1 November 2021, was searched for CMV, EBV and SARS-CoV-2 annotated TCRs, with TCRs annotated for multiple antigens excluded. TCRdb reprocessed the public reads (quality trimming at Q25 with fastp, clone calling with MiXCR) and kept in-frame beta chains. Each entry is one CDR3 protein sequence, shown with its most common DNA and genes. None of the V and J calls come from the authors' own analysis; TCRdb made them. The sample table shows over 35,000 distinct CDR3 sequences, and approximately 6.5% are seen once. Of the sample, less than 25% is held by the ten largest clones.

V is cut back by 1 base and J by 10 bases, with 4 bases in the junction unmatched. Reading the germline V gene (reference sequence) gives CDR1 LGHDT and CDR2 YNNKEL. Including the terminal cysteine and phenylalanine, the CDR3 comprises 14 residues. The kept DNA is CDR3 alone, 42 bases in frame from the first base. This was a case-control study nested in a cohort of healthcare workers in London, UK, who had nasopharyngeal swab PCR tests and blood samples taken every week. Healthcare workers were enrolled in the week of the UK lockdown, from 23 to 31 March 2020, and were followed every week for up to roughly 16 weeks.

The rearrangement joined TRBV3-1 to TRBJ1-6; TRBD1 aligns with 7 central bases. This TCR was recovered from an adult who was a healthcare worker with PCR-confirmed SARS-CoV-2 infection or an uninfected control (not recorded which). The source was whole blood, collected at baseline. The CDR3 protein sequence reads: CASSQGQDRSPLHF. The nucleotides are TGTGCCAGCAGCCAAGGCCAGGACAGGTCACCCCTCCACTTT.